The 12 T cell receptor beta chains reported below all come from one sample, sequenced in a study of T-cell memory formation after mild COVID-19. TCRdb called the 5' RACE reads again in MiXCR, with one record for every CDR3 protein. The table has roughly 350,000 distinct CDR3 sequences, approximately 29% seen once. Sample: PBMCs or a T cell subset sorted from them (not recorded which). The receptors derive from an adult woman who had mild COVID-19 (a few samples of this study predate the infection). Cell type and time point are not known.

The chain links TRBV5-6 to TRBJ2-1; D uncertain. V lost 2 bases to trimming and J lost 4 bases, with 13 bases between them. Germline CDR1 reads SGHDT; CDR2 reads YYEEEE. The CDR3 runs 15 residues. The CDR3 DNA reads TGTGCCAGCAGCTTACAGAGGCCTAGGTACAATGAGCAGTTCTTC. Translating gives CASSLQRPRYNEQFF.

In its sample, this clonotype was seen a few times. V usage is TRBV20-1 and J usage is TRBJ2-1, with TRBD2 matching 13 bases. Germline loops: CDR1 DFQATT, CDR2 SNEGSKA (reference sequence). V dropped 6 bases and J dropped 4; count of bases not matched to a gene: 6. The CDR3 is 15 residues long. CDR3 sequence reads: CSAPLAGGLYNEQFF. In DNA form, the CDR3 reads TGCAGTGCGCCACTAGCGGGGGGGCTATACAATGAGCAGTTCTTC.

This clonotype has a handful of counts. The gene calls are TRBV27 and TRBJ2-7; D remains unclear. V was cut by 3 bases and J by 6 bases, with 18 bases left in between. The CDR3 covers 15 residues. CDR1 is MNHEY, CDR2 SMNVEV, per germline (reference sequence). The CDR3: CASSFRQVISGEQYF. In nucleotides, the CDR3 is TGTGCCAGCAGTTTCAGGCAGGTTATTTCCGGCGAGCAGTACTTC.

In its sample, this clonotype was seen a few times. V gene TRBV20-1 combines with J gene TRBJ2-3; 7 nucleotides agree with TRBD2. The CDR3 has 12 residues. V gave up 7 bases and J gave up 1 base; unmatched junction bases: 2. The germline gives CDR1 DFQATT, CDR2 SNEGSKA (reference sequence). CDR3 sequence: CSEAGGTDTQYF. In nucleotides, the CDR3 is TGCAGTGAGGCGGGGGGCACAGATACGCAGTATTTT.

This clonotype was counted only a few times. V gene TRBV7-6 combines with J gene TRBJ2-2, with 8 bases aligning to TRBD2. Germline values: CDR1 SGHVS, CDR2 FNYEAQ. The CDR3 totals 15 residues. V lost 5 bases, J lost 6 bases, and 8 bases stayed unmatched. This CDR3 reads CASSKREGQAGELFF. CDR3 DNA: TGTGCCAGCAGCAAACGGGAGGGCCAGGCCGGGGAGCTGTTTTTT.

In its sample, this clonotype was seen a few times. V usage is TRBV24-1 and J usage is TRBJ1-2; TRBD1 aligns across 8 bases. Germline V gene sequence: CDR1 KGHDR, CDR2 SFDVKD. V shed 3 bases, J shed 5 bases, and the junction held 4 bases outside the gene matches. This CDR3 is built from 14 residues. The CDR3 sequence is CATSDAGQAYGYTF. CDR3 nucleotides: TGTGCCACCAGTGATGCGGGACAGGCATATGGCTACACCTTC.

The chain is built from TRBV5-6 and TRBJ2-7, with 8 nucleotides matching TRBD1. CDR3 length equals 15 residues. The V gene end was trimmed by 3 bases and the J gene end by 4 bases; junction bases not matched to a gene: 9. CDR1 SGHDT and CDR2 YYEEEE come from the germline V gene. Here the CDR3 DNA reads TGTGCCAGCAGCTACGCAAGCGGACAGGGTTACGAGCAGTACTTC. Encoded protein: CASSYASGQGYEQYF.

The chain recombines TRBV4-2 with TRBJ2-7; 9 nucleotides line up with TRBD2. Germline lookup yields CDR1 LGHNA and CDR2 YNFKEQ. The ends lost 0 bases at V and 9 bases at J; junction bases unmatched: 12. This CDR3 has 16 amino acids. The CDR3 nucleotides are TGTGCCAGCAGCCAAGATGAGCGGGGGGTACTACGAGGGCAGTACTTC. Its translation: CASSQDERGVLRGQYF.

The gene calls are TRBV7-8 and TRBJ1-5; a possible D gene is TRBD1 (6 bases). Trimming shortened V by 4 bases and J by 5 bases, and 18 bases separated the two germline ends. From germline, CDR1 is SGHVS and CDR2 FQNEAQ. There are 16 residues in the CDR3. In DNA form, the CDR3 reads TGTGCCAGCAGCTCTACAGCCAGGGGAGGGGATCAGCCCCAGCATTTT. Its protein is CASSSTARGGDQPQHF.

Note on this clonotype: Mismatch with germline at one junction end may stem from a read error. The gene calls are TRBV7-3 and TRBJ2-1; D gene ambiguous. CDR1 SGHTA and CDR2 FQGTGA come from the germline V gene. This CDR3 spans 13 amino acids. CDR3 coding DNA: TGTGCCAGCAGCTTAAACTTGGGTAATGAGCAGTTATTC. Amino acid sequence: CASSLNLGNEQLF.

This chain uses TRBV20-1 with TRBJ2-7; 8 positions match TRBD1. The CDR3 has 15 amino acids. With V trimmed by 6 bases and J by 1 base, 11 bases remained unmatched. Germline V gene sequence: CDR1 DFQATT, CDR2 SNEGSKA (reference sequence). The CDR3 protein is CSAYLLGTGSYEQYF. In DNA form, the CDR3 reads TGCAGTGCCTACCTTTTGGGGACAGGTTCCTACGAGCAGTACTTC.

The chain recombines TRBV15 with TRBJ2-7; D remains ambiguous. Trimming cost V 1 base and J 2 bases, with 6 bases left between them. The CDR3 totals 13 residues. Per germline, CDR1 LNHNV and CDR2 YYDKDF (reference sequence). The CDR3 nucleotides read TGTGCCACCAGCAGAGCCCGGACCTACGAGCAGTACTTC. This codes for CATSRARTYEQYF. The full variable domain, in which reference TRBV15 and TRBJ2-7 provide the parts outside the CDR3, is DAMVIQNPRYQVTQFGKPVTLSCSQTLNHNVMYWYQQKSSQAPKLLFHYYDKDFNNEADTPDNFQSRRPNTSFCFLDIRSPGLGDTAMYLCATSRARTYEQYFGPGTRLTVT.